The text below deals with one TCR beta chain. V lost 4 bases and J lost 3; bases outside the gene matches: 12. CDR3 length: 18 amino acids. Germline V gene data show CDR1 as SGHAT and CDR2 as FQNNGV. The data were obtained in a study of cytomegalovirus exposure and HLA in healthy donors. Clones were sequenced by immunoSEQ multiplex PCR, and TCRdb holds only the in-frame ones, with some missing. The profile shows tens of thousands of clones, about four fifths of them singletons. Material for sequencing was PBMCs. This chain uses TRBV11-2 with TRBJ1-4; 9 nucleotides match TRBD1. This clonotype was obtained from a woman aged 18-30 years in good health and CMV-seropositive. CDR3: CASSSAGGGQGANEKLFF. The CDR3 coding sequence is TGTGCCAGCAGCTCCGCTGGTGGGGGACAGGGCGCTAATGAAAAACTGTTTTTT.